This T cell receptor (beta chain) was captured in a study of shared clonotypes between healthy human individuals. This CDR3 spans 13 amino acids. The V end was cut by 4 bases, the J end by 2 bases, with 7 bases between. Germline V lookup: CDR1 MDHEN, CDR2 SYDVKM. Donors, healthy HIV-negative adults, lacked recent acute infections or vaccinations. Nashville, Tennessee was home to all donors, each a Caucasian adult. Sequencing used immunoSEQ multiplex PCR; TCRdb keeps in-frame clones, though not all of them. The table has approximately 1.1 million clones, around 78% seen once. The chain couples TRBV28 to TRBJ2-3; a weak D match, TRBD2 (6 bases). The TCR was taken from a man younger than 30 in good health. Some clones in this sample may be carry-over from other donors' samples. Source material: memory CD4+ T cells from PBMCs. Subset reported: CD45RA-negative fraction. The CDR3 is CASSWGDTDTQYF. CDR3 coding DNA: TGTGCCAGCAGTTGGGGGGACACAGATACGCAGTATTTT.